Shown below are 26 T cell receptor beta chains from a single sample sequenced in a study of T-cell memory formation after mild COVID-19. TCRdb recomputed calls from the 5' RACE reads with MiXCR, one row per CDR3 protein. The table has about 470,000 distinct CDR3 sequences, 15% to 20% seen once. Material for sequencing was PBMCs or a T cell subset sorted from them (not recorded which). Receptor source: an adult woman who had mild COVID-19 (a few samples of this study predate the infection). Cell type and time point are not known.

This chain's CDR3 is CASSLEHANYGYTF. For the CDR3, the DNA is TGCGCCAGCAGCCTCGAGCATGCTAACTATGGCTACACCTTC. The rearrangement uses TRBV4-1 and TRBJ1-2, with D unresolved. Germline V CDR1 and CDR2: MGHRA, YSYEKL. This CDR3 spans 14 amino acids. Deletions cut 4 bases from V and 0 bases from J, with 9 bases between.

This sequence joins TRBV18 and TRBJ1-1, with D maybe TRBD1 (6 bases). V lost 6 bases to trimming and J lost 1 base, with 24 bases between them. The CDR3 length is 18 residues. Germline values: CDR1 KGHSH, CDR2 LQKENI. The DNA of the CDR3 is TGTGCCAGCTCTACGACAGGCCAGCGTGGGGGAGCGAACACTGAAGCTTTCTTT. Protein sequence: CASSTTGQRGGANTEAFF. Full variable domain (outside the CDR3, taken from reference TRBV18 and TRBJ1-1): NAGVMQNPRHLVRRRGQEARLRCSPMKGHSHVYWYRQLPEEGLKFMVYLQKENIIDESGMPKERFSAEFPKEGPSILRIQQVVRGDSAAYFCASSTTGQRGGANTEAFFGQGTRLTVV.

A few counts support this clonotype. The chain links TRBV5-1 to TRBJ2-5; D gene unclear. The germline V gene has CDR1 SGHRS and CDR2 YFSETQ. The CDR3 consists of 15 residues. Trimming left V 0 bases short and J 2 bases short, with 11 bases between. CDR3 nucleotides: TGCGCCAGCAGCTTGGGCACTCCGTCGCAAGAGACCCAGTACTTC. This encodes CASSLGTPSQETQYF.

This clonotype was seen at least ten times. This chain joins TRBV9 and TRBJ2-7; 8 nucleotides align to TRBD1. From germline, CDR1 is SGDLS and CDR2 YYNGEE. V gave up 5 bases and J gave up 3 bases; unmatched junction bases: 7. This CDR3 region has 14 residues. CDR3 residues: CASSRQGLVYEQYF. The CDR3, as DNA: TGTGCCAGCAGTAGACAGGGGCTAGTCTACGAGCAGTACTTC.

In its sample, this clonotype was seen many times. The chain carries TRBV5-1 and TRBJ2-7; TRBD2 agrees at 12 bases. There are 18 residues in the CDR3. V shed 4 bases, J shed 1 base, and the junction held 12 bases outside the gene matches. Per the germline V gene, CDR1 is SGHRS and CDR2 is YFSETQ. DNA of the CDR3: TGCGCCAGCAGCCCTACTAGCGGGAGGCCAGTTTCTTCCTACGAGCAGTACTTC. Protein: CASSPTSGRPVSSYEQYF.

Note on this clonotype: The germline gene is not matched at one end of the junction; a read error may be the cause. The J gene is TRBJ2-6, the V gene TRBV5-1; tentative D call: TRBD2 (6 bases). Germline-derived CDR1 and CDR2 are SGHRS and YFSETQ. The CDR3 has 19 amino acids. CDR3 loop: CTSSLEGRVGSSGANVLTF. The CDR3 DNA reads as TGCACCAGCAGCTTGGAGGGCAGGGTAGGAAGCTCTGGGGCCAACGTCCTGACTTTC. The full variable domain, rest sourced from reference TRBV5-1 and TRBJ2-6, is KAGVTQTPRYLIKTRGQQVTLSCSPISGHRSVSWYQQTPGQGLQFLFEYFSETQRNKGNFPGRFSGRQFSNSRSEMNVSTLELGDSALYLCTSSLEGRVGSSGANVLTFGAGSRLTVL.

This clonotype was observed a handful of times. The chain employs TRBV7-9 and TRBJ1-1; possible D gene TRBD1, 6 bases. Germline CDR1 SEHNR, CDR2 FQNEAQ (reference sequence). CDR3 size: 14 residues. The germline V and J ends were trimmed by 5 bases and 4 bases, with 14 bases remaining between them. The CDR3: CASSLRQESTEAFF. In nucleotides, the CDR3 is TGTGCCAGCAGCCTCCGACAGGAGAGCACTGAAGCTTTCTTT.

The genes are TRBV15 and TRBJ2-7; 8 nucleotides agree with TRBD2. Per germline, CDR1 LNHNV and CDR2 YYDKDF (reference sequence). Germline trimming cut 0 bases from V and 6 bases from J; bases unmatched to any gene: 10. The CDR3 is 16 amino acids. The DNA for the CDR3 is TGTGCCACCAGCAGAGATTCTCGGGAGGGACTCCGCGAGCAGTACTTC. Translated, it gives CATSRDSREGLREQYF.

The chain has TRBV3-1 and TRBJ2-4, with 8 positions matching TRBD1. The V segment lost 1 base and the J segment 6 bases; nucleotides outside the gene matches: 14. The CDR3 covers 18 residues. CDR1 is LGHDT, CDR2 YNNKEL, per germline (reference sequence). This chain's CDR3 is CASSQGPSTDRAGNIQYF. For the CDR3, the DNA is TGTGCCAGCAGCCAAGGGCCCTCAACGGACAGGGCTGGAAACATTCAGTACTTC.

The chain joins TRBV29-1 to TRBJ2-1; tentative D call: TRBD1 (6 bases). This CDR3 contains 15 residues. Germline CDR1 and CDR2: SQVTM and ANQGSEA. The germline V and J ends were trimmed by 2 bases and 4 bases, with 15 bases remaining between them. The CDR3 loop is CSVEFGGSIYNEQFF. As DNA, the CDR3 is TGCAGCGTTGAATTTGGGGGCTCCATATACAATGAGCAGTTCTTC.

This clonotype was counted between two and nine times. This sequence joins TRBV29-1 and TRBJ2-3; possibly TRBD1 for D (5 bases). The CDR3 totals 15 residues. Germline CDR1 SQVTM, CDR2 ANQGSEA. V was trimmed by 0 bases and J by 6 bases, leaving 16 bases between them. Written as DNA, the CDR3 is TGCAGCGTTGAAGATCAGGGTAGAACATGGGATACGCAGTATTTT. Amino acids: CSVEDQGRTWDTQYF.

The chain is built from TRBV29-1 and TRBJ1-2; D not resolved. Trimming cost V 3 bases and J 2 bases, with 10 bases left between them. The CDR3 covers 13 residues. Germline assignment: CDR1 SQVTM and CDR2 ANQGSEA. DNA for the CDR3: TGCAGCGTTGAGTGGCAGCAAAACTATGGCTACACCTTC. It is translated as CSVEWQQNYGYTF.

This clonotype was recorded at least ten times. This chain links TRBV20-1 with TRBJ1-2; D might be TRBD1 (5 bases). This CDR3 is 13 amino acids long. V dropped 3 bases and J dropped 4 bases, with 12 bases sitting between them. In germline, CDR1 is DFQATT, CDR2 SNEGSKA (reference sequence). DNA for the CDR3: TGCAGTGCTAGCCGCGGGGCTGGCTATGGCTACACCTTC. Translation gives CSASRGAGYGYTF.

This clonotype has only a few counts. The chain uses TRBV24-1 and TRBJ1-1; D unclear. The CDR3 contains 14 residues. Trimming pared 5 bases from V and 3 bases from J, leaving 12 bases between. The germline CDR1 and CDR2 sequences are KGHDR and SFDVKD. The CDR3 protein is CATSASYGYTEAFF. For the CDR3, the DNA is TGTGCCACCAGTGCATCATACGGGTACACTGAAGCTTTCTTT.

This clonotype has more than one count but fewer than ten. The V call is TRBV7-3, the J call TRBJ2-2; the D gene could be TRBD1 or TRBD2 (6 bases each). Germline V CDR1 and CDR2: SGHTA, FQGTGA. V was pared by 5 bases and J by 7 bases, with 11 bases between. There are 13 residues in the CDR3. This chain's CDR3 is CASSQGGYGELFF. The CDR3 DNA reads TGTGCCAGCAGCCAAGGGGGGTACGGGGAGCTGTTTTTT.

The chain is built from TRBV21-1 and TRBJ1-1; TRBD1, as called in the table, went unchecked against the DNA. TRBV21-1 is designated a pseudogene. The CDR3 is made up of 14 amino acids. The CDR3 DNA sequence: TGTGCCAGCAGCATGGACAGGGTGAACACTGAAGCTTTCTTT. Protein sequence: CASSMDRVNTEAFF.

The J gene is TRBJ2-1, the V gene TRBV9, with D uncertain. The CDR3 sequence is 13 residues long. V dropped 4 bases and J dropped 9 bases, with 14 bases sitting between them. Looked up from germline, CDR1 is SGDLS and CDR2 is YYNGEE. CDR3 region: CASSPYIISEQFF. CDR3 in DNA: TGTGCCAGCAGCCCCTACATAATTTCTGAGCAGTTCTTC.

The CDR3 spells CASSLLAGGLDGELFF. CDR3 DNA: TGTGCCAGCAGCTTACTCGCGGGGGGGCTGGACGGGGAGCTGTTTTTT. The gene calls are TRBV7-2 and TRBJ2-2; 9 bases map to TRBD2. CDR3 length: 16 amino acids. J was trimmed by 7 bases and V by 2 bases; bases with no gene match: 8. The V gene's germline CDR1 is SGHTA and CDR2 FQGNSA.

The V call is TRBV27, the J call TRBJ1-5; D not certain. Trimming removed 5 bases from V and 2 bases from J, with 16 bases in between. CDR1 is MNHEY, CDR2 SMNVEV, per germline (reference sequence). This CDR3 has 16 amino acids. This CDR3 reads CASSPSRGYGNQPQHF. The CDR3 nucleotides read TGTGCCAGCAGTCCCTCGCGAGGGTATGGCAATCAGCCCCAGCATTTT.

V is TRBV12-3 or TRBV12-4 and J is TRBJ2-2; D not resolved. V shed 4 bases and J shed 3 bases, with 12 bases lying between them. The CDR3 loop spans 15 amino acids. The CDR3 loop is CASSSSASYTGELFF. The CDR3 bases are TGTGCCAGCAGTTCGTCTGCTAGTTACACCGGGGAGCTGTTTTTT.

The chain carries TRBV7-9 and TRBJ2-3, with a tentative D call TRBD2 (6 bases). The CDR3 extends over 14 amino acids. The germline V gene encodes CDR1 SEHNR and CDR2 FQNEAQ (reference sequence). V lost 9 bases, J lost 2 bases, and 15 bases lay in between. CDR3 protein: CASMTGGITDTQYF. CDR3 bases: TGTGCCAGTATGACTGGAGGGATCACAGATACGCAGTATTTT.

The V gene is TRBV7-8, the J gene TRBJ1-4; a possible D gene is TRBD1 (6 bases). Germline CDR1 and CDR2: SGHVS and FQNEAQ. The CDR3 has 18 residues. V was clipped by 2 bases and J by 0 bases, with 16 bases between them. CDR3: CASSLFSRGVPTNEKLFF. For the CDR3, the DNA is TGTGCCAGCAGCTTATTTTCTAGGGGGGTCCCAACTAATGAAAAACTGTTTTTT.

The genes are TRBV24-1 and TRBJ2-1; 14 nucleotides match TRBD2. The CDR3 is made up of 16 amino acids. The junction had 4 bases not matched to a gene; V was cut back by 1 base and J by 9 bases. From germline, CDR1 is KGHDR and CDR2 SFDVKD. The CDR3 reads CATSDLGTSGRGEQFF. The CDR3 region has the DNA TGTGCCACCAGTGATTTAGGGACTAGCGGGAGAGGTGAGCAGTTCTTC.

The CDR3 loop is CASTRSSSYNEQFF. The CDR3 DNA reads as TGTGCCAGCACCAGGAGTAGCTCCTACAATGAGCAGTTCTTC. This rearrangement joins TRBV6-2 or TRBV6-3 to TRBJ2-1; D unresolved. The germline V and J ends were trimmed by 7 bases and 0 bases, with 10 bases remaining between them. Germline V gives CDR1 MNHEY, CDR2 SVGEGT. The CDR3 runs to 14 residues.

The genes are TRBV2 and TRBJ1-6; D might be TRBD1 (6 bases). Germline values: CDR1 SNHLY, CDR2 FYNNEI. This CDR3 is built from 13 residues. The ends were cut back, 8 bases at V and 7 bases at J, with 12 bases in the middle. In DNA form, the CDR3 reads TGTGCCAGCGGGCGACAGGAGAATTCACCCCTCCACTTT. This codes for CASGRQENSPLHF.

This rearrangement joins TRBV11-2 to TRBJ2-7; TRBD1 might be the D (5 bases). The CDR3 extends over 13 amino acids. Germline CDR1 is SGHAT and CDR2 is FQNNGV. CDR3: CALSGLRGREQYF. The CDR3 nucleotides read TGTGCGCTTTCCGGCCTAAGGGGCCGGGAGCAGTACTTC.